This paragraph reports one TCR beta chain. Clones were read by immunoSEQ multiplex PCR, and TCRdb kept only the in-frame ones, dropping some. The table lists 160,000 or so clones, about 91% of them singletons. The data derive from a study of T cell responses to AZD1222 COVID-19 vaccine. Per germline, CDR1 MNHEY and CDR2 SMNVEV (reference sequence). V was pared by 0 bases and J by 10 bases, with 15 bases between. The CDR3 is made up of 15 amino acids. The rearrangement links TRBV27 to TRBJ1-4; weak D call: TRBD1 (5 bases). The sample here was peripheral blood, taken on day 0 of MenACWY control vaccination. The receptor was derived from an adult in good health. DNA of the CDR3: TGTGCCAGCAGTTTATCCCCCTTGGGAGGGGTAAAACTGTTTTTT. It specifies CASSLSPLGGVKLFF.